These T cell receptor beta chains were read from a single sample in a study of cytomegalovirus exposure and HLA in healthy donors. Some clones are missing from TCRdb's copy, which holds only in-frame ones; the method was immunoSEQ multiplex PCR. This table holds approximately 130,000 clones, approximately 8.9% found once. The sample taken for sequencing was PBMCs. These receptors all come from a woman aged 40-49 years in good health and CMV-seropositive. Both conserved end residues are part of each CDR3. The order of the fields is clone size, D gene, V gene, CDR3 length, J gene, CDR3 DNA, CDR3 protein. A D gene is named only where the DNA matches it firmly. Rows give clone size only sometimes, using once, few, many, or a class for an expanded clone.

size: few; D: TRBD2; V: TRBV9; length: 17; J: TRBJ2-5; DNA: TGTGCCAGCAGCCAGAGGGCTAGCGGGGACCCGAAAGAGACCCAGTACTTC; CDR3: CASSQRASGDPKETQYF
size: few; D: TRBD2; V: TRBV7-2; length: 16; J: TRBJ2-5; DNA: TGTGCCAGCAGCTTAGTTCACCGGACTAGCGGGGAGACCCAGTACTTC; CDR3: CASSLVHRTSGETQYF
size: .; D: .; V: TRBV4-3; length: 15; J: TRBJ1-2; DNA: TGCGCCAGCAGCCAAGACCAGGTCTTAAACTATGGCTACACCTTC; CDR3: CASSQDQVLNYGYTF
size: few; D: .; V: TRBV7-2; length: 14; J: TRBJ1-1; DNA: TGTGCCAGCAGCCCCGGGGGTGCGAACACTGAAGCTTTCTTT; CDR3: CASSPGGANTEAFF
size: .; D: .; V: TRBV5-1; length: 18; J: TRBJ2-6; DNA: TGCGCCAGCAGCTTAGACGGGTTCCTCAGCTCTGGGGCCAACGTCCTGACTTTC; CDR3: CASSLDGFLSSGANVLTF
size: .; D: .; V: TRBV7-2; length: 15; J: TRBJ2-3; DNA: TGTGCCAGCAGCTTGGCAGGCGAATACACAGATACGCAGTATTTT; CDR3: CASSLAGEYTDTQYF
size: .; D: TRBD1; V: TRBV27; length: 16; J: TRBJ2-3; DNA: TGTGCCAGCAGTCTCATTACAGGGGCCGGCACAGATACGCAGTATTTT; CDR3: CASSLITGAGTDTQYF
size: few; D: .; V: TRBV6-5; length: 15; J: TRBJ1-1; DNA: TGTGCCAGCAACCTAGGGGGGGAAGGGAACACTGAAGCTTTCTTT; CDR3: CASNLGGEGNTEAFF
size: few; D: TRBD1; V: TRBV7-8; length: 15; J: TRBJ1-2; DNA: TGTGCCAGCAGCTCCGGGACAGGGGGCGCGGGGAGCTACACCTTC; CDR3: CASSSGTGGAGSYTF
size: .; D: .; V: TRBV5-5; length: 16; J: TRBJ1-5; DNA: TGTGCCAGCAGCTTAGGGCAGGGATCCGTCTGGGGGCCCCAGCATTTT; CDR3: CASSLGQGSVWGPQHF
size: once; D: .; V: TRBV2; length: 14; J: TRBJ2-7; DNA: TGTGCCAGCAGTGAGGGCAATCTCAACTACGAGCAGTACTTC; CDR3: CASSEGNLNYEQYF
size: .; D: TRBD2; V: TRBV7-2; length: 17; J: TRBJ2-2; DNA: TGTGCCAGCAGCTTAGACGCGGGACTAGCGACCACCGGGGAGCTGTTTTTT; CDR3: CASSLDAGLATTGELFF
size: .; D: TRBD1; V: TRBV27; length: 14; J: TRBJ1-4; DNA: TGTGCCAGCAGTTCGACAGGGTTTAATGAAAAACTGTTTTTT; CDR3: CASSSTGFNEKLFF
size: few; D: TRBD2; V: TRBV25-1; length: 14; J: TRBJ2-3; DNA: TGTGCCAGCAGTCAAGCGGGGGGGACAGATACGCAGTATTTT; CDR3: CASSQAGGTDTQYF
size: few; D: .; V: TRBV6-5; length: 16; J: TRBJ1-2; DNA: TGTGCCAGCAGTTACTCGACGGGGTACACTAACTATGGCTACACCTTC; CDR3: CASSYSTGYTNYGYTF
size: .; D: TRBD1; V: TRBV7-9; length: 15; J: TRBJ2-1; DNA: TGTGCCAGCAGGTACCGGGACAGCCCAAGGAATGAGCAGTTCTTC; CDR3: CASRYRDSPRNEQFF
size: .; D: TRBD2; V: TRBV2; length: 14; J: TRBJ2-3; DNA: TGTGCCAGCAGGGGACTAGCGGGAGGGGATACGCAGTATTTT; CDR3: CASRGLAGGDTQYF
size: once; D: .; V: TRBV9; length: 14; J: TRBJ1-6; DNA: TGTGCCAGCAGCGACGGACTGATCAATTCACCCCTCCACTTT; CDR3: CASSDGLINSPLHF
size: .; D: TRBD2; V: TRBV5-4; length: 16; J: TRBJ2-5; DNA: TGTGCCAGCAGCTCTCCTAGCGGGTTAAACCAAGAGAACCAGTACTTC; CDR3: CASSSPSGLNQENQYF
size: few; D: TRBD1; V: TRBV7-9; length: 16; J: TRBJ2-1; DNA: TGTGCCAGCAGCACGGACTGGGACAGGTATTACAATGAGCAGTTCTTC; CDR3: CASSTDWDRYYNEQFF
size: .; D: .; V: TRBV7-9; length: 14; J: TRBJ1-2; DNA: TGTGCCAGCAGCCCGGGGCGGGACGGCTATGGCTACACCTTC; CDR3: CASSPGRDGYGYTF
size: .; D: .; V: TRBV5-1; length: 13; J: TRBJ1-1; DNA: TGCGCCAGCAGCTTTTCCGGGTTCACTGAAGCTTTCTTT; CDR3: CASSFSGFTEAFF
size: .; D: .; V: TRBV6-1; length: 15; J: TRBJ1-3; DNA: TGTGCCAGCAGTGAAGGACTAGGGACTGGAAACACCATATATTTT; CDR3: CASSEGLGTGNTIYF
size: .; D: .; V: TRBV7-2; length: 15; J: TRBJ2-1; DNA: TGTGCCAGCAGCTCAAGGGGGAGCTCCTACAATGAGCAGTTCTTC; CDR3: CASSSRGSSYNEQFF
size: .; D: TRBD1; V: TRBV27; length: 17; J: TRBJ1-1; DNA: TGTGCCAGCAGTTCGTCCGGACAGGGGCCTATGAACACTGAAGCTTTCTTT; CDR3: CASSSSGQGPMNTEAFF
size: few; D: .; V: TRBV25-1; length: 14; J: TRBJ1-4; DNA: TGTGCCAGCAGTGAAGGGCAGGGGCGGAGAAAACTGTTTTTT; CDR3: CASSEGQGRRKLFF
size: few; D: .; V: TRBV6-6; length: 15; J: TRBJ2-7; DNA: TGTGCCAGCAGCCCCCCCGGGACAAGAACCTACGAGCAGTACTTC; CDR3: CASSPPGTRTYEQYF
size: .; D: .; V: TRBV18; length: 13; J: TRBJ1-1; DNA: TGTGCCAGCTCACCCCAGACAAACACTGAAGCTTTCTTT; CDR3: CASSPQTNTEAFF
size: .; D: TRBD1; V: TRBV5-1; length: 15; J: TRBJ1-4; DNA: TGCGCCAGCAGCAGGGGACAGACAAGTGATGAAAAACTGTTTTTT; CDR3: CASSRGQTSDEKLFF
size: .; D: TRBD1; V: TRBV5-1; length: 14; J: TRBJ1-2; DNA: TGCGCCAGCAACCCAAGAGGGACAGAGTATGGCTACACCTTC; CDR3: CASNPRGTEYGYTF
size: .; D: TRBD1; V: TRBV4-2; length: 17; J: TRBJ1-1; DNA: TGTGCCAGCAGCCAAGATCCGGCAGGGGGCCTAAAGACTGAAGCTTTCTTT; CDR3: CASSQDPAGGLKTEAFF
size: .; D: .; V: TRBV5-1; length: 14; J: TRBJ2-7; DNA: TGCGCCAGCAGCGACCCCGGGGGATACTACGAGCAGTACTTC; CDR3: CASSDPGGYYEQYF
size: .; D: TRBD1; V: TRBV2; length: 15; J: TRBJ1-1; DNA: TGTGCCAGCAGTGCCGGGACAGCGACTAACACTGAAGCTTTCTTT; CDR3: CASSAGTATNTEAFF
size: few; D: .; V: TRBV7-2; length: 17; J: TRBJ2-1; DNA: TGTGCCAGCAGCTTAAAACCGGGTCCTCTGCTATACAATGAGCAGTTCTTC; CDR3: CASSLKPGPLLYNEQFF
size: few; D: TRBD2; V: TRBV5-1; length: 15; J: TRBJ2-7; DNA: TGCGCCAGCGCCCCTAAAAGCGGGGGGGCATACGAGCAGTACTTC; CDR3: CASAPKSGGAYEQYF
size: few; D: TRBD1; V: TRBV7-7; length: 14; J: TRBJ1-1; DNA: TGTGCCAGCAGCTTGGGGACAGGGAACACTGAAGCTTTCTTT; CDR3: CASSLGTGNTEAFF
size: few; D: .; V: TRBV18; length: 12; J: TRBJ2-5; DNA: TGTGCCAGCTCACCACCCCAGGGGTCCCAGTACTTC; CDR3: CASSPPQGSQYF
size: .; D: .; V: TRBV21-1; length: 13; J: TRBJ1-1; DNA: TGTGCCAGCACCTCCAAGGGGGTAACTGAAGCTTTCTTT; CDR3: CASTSKGVTEAFF
size: .; D: TRBD2; V: TRBV2; length: 11; J: TRBJ2-3; DNA: TGTGCCAGCAGTCTAGCGGGGACGCAGTATTTT; CDR3: CASSLAGTQYF
size: few; D: TRBD2; V: TRBV5-6; length: 15; J: TRBJ2-3; DNA: TGTGCCAGCAGCTTCACTAGCGCTAGCACAGATACGCAGTATTTT; CDR3: CASSFTSASTDTQYF
size: .; D: TRBD1; V: TRBV4-3; length: 19; J: TRBJ2-7; DNA: TGCGCCAGCAGCCGCAGATCGGGAACTGGACAGGGGGCTTCGTACGAGCAGTACTTC; CDR3: CASSRRSGTGQGASYEQYF